The entry below gives a single T cell receptor beta chain sequence along with its context. Its target is unknown. The germline CDR1 and CDR2 sequences are SGHVS and FNYEAQ. The CDR3 is 16 amino acids. Trimming removed 5 bases from V and 3 bases from J, with 17 bases in between. The sample originates from a study of cytomegalovirus exposure and HLA in healthy donors. Study in general: Earlier sequencing of 200 million or so T cells yielded under 120 million unique TCR beta sequences. Regarding the study as a whole: One later analysis reportedly identified an Asian-associated ancestry cluster that showed fewer N-insertions than the roughly 640-donor mean. Being indistinguishable, some V segments were excluded, TRBV6-2 and TRBV6-3 among them.

The PCR ran on 60 Vbeta and 13 Jbeta primers. TCRdb's table, derived via immunoSEQ multiplex PCR, lists solely in-frame clones and lacks some. The sample features 65,000 to 80,000 clones, with 7.5% to 8% in its top ten. The sample taken for sequencing was PBMCs. The chain combines TRBV7-6 with TRBJ1-3; perhaps TRBD1 as D (6 bases). This receptor was taken from a female donor in good health and CMV-seropositive. The CDR3 here is CASSAGGGQIGNTIYF. The CDR3 nucleotides read TGTGCCAGCAGCGCGGGAGGGGGGCAGATTGGAAACACCATATATTTT.